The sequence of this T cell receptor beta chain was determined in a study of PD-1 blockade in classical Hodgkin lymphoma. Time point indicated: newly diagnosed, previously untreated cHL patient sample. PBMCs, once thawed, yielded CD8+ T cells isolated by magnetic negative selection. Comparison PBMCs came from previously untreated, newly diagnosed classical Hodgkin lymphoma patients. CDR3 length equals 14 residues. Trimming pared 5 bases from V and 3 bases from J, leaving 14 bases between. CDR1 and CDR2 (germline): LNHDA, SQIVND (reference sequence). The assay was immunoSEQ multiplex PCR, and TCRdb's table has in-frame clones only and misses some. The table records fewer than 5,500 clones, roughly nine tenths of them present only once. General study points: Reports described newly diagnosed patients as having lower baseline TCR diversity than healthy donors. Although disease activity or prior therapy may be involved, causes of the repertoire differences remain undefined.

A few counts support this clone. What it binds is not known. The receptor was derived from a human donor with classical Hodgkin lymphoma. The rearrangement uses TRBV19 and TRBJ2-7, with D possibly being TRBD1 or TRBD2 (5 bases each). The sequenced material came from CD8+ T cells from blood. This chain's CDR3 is CASSLRDGYYEQYF. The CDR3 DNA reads TGTGCCAGTAGTCTCCGGGACGGATACTACGAGCAGTACTTC.